The 19 T cell receptor beta chains reported below all come from one sample, sequenced in a study of response to subunit inactivated influenza vaccine. Each CDR3 protein gets one entry after TCRdb re-called the RT-PCR reads with MiXCR. The sample has 500,000 to 750,000 distinct CDR3 sequences, around 15% seen once; the top ten hold around 10%. The sample was PBMCs from blood, taken about 13 days after vaccination. These receptors all stem from a man aged 45-60 years who received an inactivated influenza vaccine.

This clonotype occurred a few times. The chain links TRBV6-2 or TRBV6-3 to TRBJ2-3; 9 positions match TRBD2. The CDR3 runs 17 residues. The V gene's germline CDR1 is MNHEY and CDR2 SVGEGT. V was pared by 7 bases and J by 0 bases, with 11 bases of the junction left unmatched. CDR3 amino acids: CASNVIAGVTSTDTQYF. In nucleotides, the CDR3 is TGTGCCAGCAATGTAATAGCGGGAGTAACTAGCACAGATACGCAGTATTTT.

The V and J genes are TRBV29-1 and TRBJ2-7, with D hard to call. The CDR3 extends over 11 amino acids. Trimming removed 4 bases at V and 7 bases at J, with 11 bases between. Germline CDR1 SQVTM, CDR2 ANQGSEA. The CDR3 region has the DNA TGCAGCGTTGGGCAGGAGAGAGAGCAGTACTTC. This encodes CSVGQEREQYF.

This clonotype has a single count. The rearrangement joins TRBV7-2 to TRBJ2-1; weak D call: TRBD2 (6 bases). Germline V gives CDR1 SGHTA, CDR2 FQGNSA. V gave up 7 bases and J gave up 2 bases, with 15 bases separating them. The CDR3 is made up of 15 amino acids. The chain's CDR3 is CASIPIGGTYNEQFF. The CDR3 region has the DNA TGTGCCAGCATTCCAATTGGGGGGACCTACAATGAGCAGTTCTTC.

The chain joins TRBV24-1 to TRBJ2-1; 7 nucleotides agree with TRBD2. This CDR3 is built from 16 residues. V was clipped by 8 bases and J by 2 bases; unmatched bases: 11. The germline gives CDR1 KGHDR, CDR2 SFDVKD. CDR3 amino acids: CATKAGPTPPYNEQFF. In DNA, the CDR3 is TGTGCCACCAAAGCGGGGCCTACTCCTCCCTACAATGAGCAGTTCTTC.

This clonotype was seen ten or more times. The chain links TRBV5-1 to TRBJ2-1, with D possibly matching TRBD2 (5 bases). CDR3 length: 14 amino acids. CDR1 and CDR2 from the germline V gene are SGHRS and YFSETQ. The germline V and J ends were trimmed by 0 bases and 8 bases, with 12 bases remaining between them. CDR3 sequence (DNA): TGCGCCAGCAGCTTGGGGCGCCCGGAGGATGAGCAGTTCTTC. Translating it yields CASSLGRPEDEQFF.

This chain uses TRBV7-2 with TRBJ1-2; D gene uncertain. The germline gives CDR1 SGHTA, CDR2 FQGNSA. This CDR3 contains 12 residues. V was pared by 5 bases and J by 4 bases, with 8 bases between. The CDR3 reads CASSQIIYGYTF. In nucleotides, the CDR3 is TGTGCCAGCAGCCAGATCATCTATGGCTACACCTTC.

This sequence joins TRBV7-3 and TRBJ2-7; 10 nucleotides line up with TRBD2. There are 15 residues in the CDR3. Germline values: CDR1 SGHTA, CDR2 FQGTGA. The J segment lost 6 bases and the V segment lost 4 bases, leaving 9 bases of the junction unmatched. The DNA of the CDR3 is TGTGCCAGCAGCTCCACTCTAGCGGGAGTCTCCGAGCAGTACTTC. Protein: CASSSTLAGVSEQYF.

V and J are TRBV3-1 and TRBJ2-2; D tentatively fits TRBD1 or TRBD2 (6 bases each). CDR1 LGHDT and CDR2 YNNKEL come from the germline V gene (reference sequence). V was trimmed by 3 bases and J by 4 bases, leaving 15 bases between them. This CDR3 contains 16 residues. The chain's CDR3 is CASSQDPWGATGELFF. CDR3 coding DNA: TGTGCCAGCAGCCAGGACCCCTGGGGGGCCACCGGGGAGCTGTTTTTT.

The chain uses TRBV7-9 and TRBJ1-2; no reliable D call. Germline CDR1 is SEHNR and CDR2 is FQNEAQ (reference sequence). Trimming stripped 2 bases from V and 7 bases from J, with 8 bases between. The CDR3 is 12 amino acids. This CDR3 is CASSLIYSGYTF. The CDR3 nucleotides read TGTGCCAGCAGCTTAATCTACAGTGGCTACACCTTC.

This clonotype appeared many times. The V and J genes are TRBV5-1 and TRBJ1-6; D unclear. Trimming pared 0 bases from V and 11 bases from J, leaving 9 bases between. Germline V gene sequence: CDR1 SGHRS, CDR2 YFSETQ. The CDR3 covers 13 residues. The CDR3 sequence is CASSLGTETPLHF. The CDR3 DNA reads TGCGCCAGCAGCTTGGGCACGGAAACACCCCTCCACTTT.

This rearrangement joins TRBV28 to TRBJ2-1, with TRBD2 identical over 9 bases. This CDR3 comprises 16 residues. The germline V gene encodes CDR1 MDHEN and CDR2 SYDVKM. The junction had 6 bases not matched to a gene; V was cut back by 6 bases and J by 0 bases. The CDR3 region is CASRSLAGSSYNEQFF. In nucleotides, the CDR3 is TGTGCCAGCAGATCACTAGCGGGTAGCTCCTACAATGAGCAGTTCTTC.

The chain recombines TRBV6-5 with TRBJ2-1, with TRBD2 matching 9 bases. From germline, CDR1 is MNHEY and CDR2 SVGAGI. After removal of 6 bases from V and 11 bases from J, the junction contained 5 bases not matched to a gene. The CDR3 contains 12 residues. Here the CDR3 reads CASRTSGSKQFF. In DNA, the CDR3 is TGTGCCAGCAGGACTAGCGGTAGTAAGCAGTTCTTC.

CDR3 amino acids: CASSVASDRGTGKLFF. The CDR3 DNA is TGTGCCAGCAGCGTAGCGTCGGATCGAGGGACGGGGAAACTGTTTTTT. The chain uses TRBV9 and TRBJ1-4; possibly TRBD1 for D (5 bases). This CDR3 has 16 amino acids. The V gene's germline CDR1 is SGDLS and CDR2 YYNGEE. V dropped 0 bases and J dropped 11 bases, with 20 bases sitting between them.

This clonotype occurred a few times. This chain links TRBV15 with TRBJ2-2; tentatively, D is TRBD2 (5 bases). Trimming removed 1 base from V and 3 bases from J, with 15 bases in between. CDR3 length: 17 amino acids. Germline CDR1 is LNHNV and CDR2 is YYDKDF (reference sequence). The CDR3 nucleotides read TGTGCCACCAGCAGAGGTGGGGTAACTAGGGACACCGGGGAGCTGTTTTTT. Protein sequence: CATSRGGVTRDTGELFF.

The rearrangement links TRBV20-1 to TRBJ1-5, with D possibly TRBD1 on 6 matching bases. The V end lost 3 bases, the J end lost 3 bases, and 15 bases lay between the germline ends. Germline V gives CDR1 DFQATT, CDR2 SNEGSKA (reference sequence). The CDR3 is 15 amino acids. This CDR3 is CSASGGTGNNQPQHF. The CDR3 DNA reads TGCAGTGCTAGTGGGGGAACAGGGAACAATCAGCCCCAGCATTTT.

This clonotype occurred a few times. The chain links TRBV4-3 to TRBJ2-2, with D unclear. This CDR3 spans 14 amino acids. CDR1 and CDR2 (germline): LGHNA, YSLEER. V lost 0 bases and J 7 bases, leaving 9 bases between the germline ends. The CDR3 DNA reads TGCGCCAGCAGCCAAGATCTAGTATACGGGGAGCTGTTTTTT. Translating it yields CASSQDLVYGELFF.

This clonotype has just a few counts. The chain has TRBV12-3 or TRBV12-4 and TRBJ2-5, with D tentatively TRBD1 (5 bases). The ends were cut back, 5 bases at V and 5 bases at J, with 15 bases in the middle. CDR3 length equals 14 residues. The CDR3 DNA reads TGTGCCAGCAGTCTCGGACACCTGGGGGAGACCCAGTACTTC. Translated, it gives CASSLGHLGETQYF.

This CDR3 is CASSQDRQGGYEQYF. The CDR3 bases are TGTGCCAGCAGCCAAGATCGGCAGGGGGGGTACGAGCAGTACTTC. The V and J genes are TRBV4-2 and TRBJ2-7, with D perhaps assigned TRBD1 or TRBD2 (7 bases each). V was pared by 0 bases and J by 4 bases, with 13 bases between. The CDR3 covers 15 residues. CDR1 is LGHNA, CDR2 YNFKEQ, per germline.

This clonotype was recorded a few times. The CDR3 loop is CASSLTRGRTMNTEAFF. CDR3 DNA: TGCGCCAGCAGCTTAACCAGGGGCAGAACCATGAACACTGAAGCTTTCTTT. This rearrangement joins TRBV5-1 to TRBJ1-1, with D possibly TRBD1 on 6 matching bases. Between the trimmed V and J ends, which lost 2 bases and 0 bases, there was a span of 17 bases. The germline V gene encodes CDR1 SGHRS and CDR2 YFSETQ. There are 17 residues in the CDR3.